This TCR beta chain derives from a study of cytomegalovirus exposure and HLA in healthy donors. Amplification used 60 Vbeta primers and 13 Jbeta primers. Produced via immunoSEQ multiplex PCR; TCRdb's table is partial and in-frame only. This sample's clone table lists under 200,000 clones. J gave up 5 bases and V 2 bases, and 5 bases lay outside the gene matches. The CDR3 sequence is 15 residues long. CDR1 is MNHNY, CDR2 SVGAGI, per germline (reference sequence). The specimen was PBMCs. The TCR comes from a woman between 18 and 29 years old in good health and CMV-seropositive. The gene calls are TRBV6-6 and TRBJ1-2, with TRBD1 matching over 10 bases. In nucleotides, the CDR3 is TGTGCCAGCAGTTACCTGGGACAGGGGCAGTATGGCTACACCTTC. It is translated as CASSYLGQGQYGYTF.